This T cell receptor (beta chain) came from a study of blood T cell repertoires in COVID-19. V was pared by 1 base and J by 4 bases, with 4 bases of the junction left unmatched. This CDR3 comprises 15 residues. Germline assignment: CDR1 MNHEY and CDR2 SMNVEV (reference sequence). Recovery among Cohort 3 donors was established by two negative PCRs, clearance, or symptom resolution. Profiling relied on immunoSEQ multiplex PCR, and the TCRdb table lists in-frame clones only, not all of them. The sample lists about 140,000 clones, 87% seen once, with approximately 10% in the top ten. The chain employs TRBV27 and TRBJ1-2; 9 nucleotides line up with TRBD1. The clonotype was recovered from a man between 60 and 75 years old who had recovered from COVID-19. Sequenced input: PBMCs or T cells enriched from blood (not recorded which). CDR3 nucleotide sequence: TGTGCCAGCAGTTTATTGGGACAGGGAGGCTATGGCTACACCTTC. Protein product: CASSLLGQGGYGYTF.